Listed here is a single TCR beta chain. Its antigen is unidentified. Both 60 Vbeta primers and 13 Jbeta primers went into the PCR. Method: immunoSEQ multiplex PCR; TCRdb's copy keeps in-frame clones and lacks some. The repertoire has tens of thousands of clones, roughly four fifths of them found once; the top ten carry roughly 2%. The data stem from a study of cytomegalovirus exposure and HLA in healthy donors. Study-level results: In a later analysis, donors in an Asian-associated ancestry cluster reportedly had fewer N-insertions in productive TCRs than the cohort mean.

The sequenced sample was PBMCs. The clonotype comes from a man aged 18 to 35 in good health and CMV-seronegative.

Written as DNA, the CDR3 is TGTGCCAGCACCTGGCCGGGTGCTGGGGAGCTGTTTTTT. It is translated as CASTWPGAGELFF. The chain couples TRBV27 to TRBJ2-2; D gene unclear. The germline CDR1 and CDR2 sequences are MNHEY and SMNVEV (reference sequence). V was cut by 7 bases and J by 8 bases, with 14 bases left in between. CDR3 length: 13 residues.